This is a list of T cell receptor beta chains from one sample in a study of blood T cell repertoires in COVID-19. Generated by immunoSEQ multiplex PCR, the TCRdb table keeps only in-frame clones and is missing some. The sample shows about 300,000 clones, roughly 86% of them seen only once. The sequencing sample was made of PBMCs or T cells enriched from blood (not recorded which). These receptors were collected from a woman in her 50s who had been exposed to COVID-19. Each CDR3 is given with its conserved first and last residue. D genes are given only for firm matches. A row's size may be missing; if present it is once, few, many or a size class.

abundance: -; d_gene: -; v_gene: TRBV5-5; j_gene: TRBJ1-3; len: 16; CDR3aa: CASSTGDLSPGNTIYF; CDR3nt: TGTGCCAGCAGCACGGGGGACCTCAGCCCTGGAAACACCATATATTTT
abundance: -; d_gene: -; v_gene: TRBV4-2; j_gene: TRBJ2-7; len: 13; CDR3aa: CASSQRATYEQYF; CDR3nt: TGTGCCAGCAGCCAGAGGGCCACCTACGAGCAGTACTTC
abundance: -; d_gene: -; v_gene: TRBV2; j_gene: TRBJ1-5; len: 14; CDR3aa: CASSPGHGNQPQHF; CDR3nt: TGTGCCAGCAGTCCGGGACATGGCAATCAGCCCCAGCATTTT
abundance: once; d_gene: TRBD2; v_gene: TRBV5-1; j_gene: TRBJ2-3; len: 15; CDR3aa: CASSRSGGGTDTQYF; CDR3nt: TGCGCCAGCAGCCGCAGCGGGGGTGGCACAGATACGCAGTATTTT
abundance: once; d_gene: -; v_gene: TRBV5-1; j_gene: TRBJ2-1; len: 15; CDR3aa: CASSLAAGRYNEQFF; CDR3nt: TGCGCCAGCAGCTTGGCGGCAGGCCGCTACAATGAGCAGTTCTTC
abundance: -; d_gene: -; v_gene: TRBV4-1; j_gene: TRBJ2-7; len: 19; CDR3aa: CASSQDRRGAGPGGYEQYF; CDR3nt: TGCGCCAGCAGCCAAGACAGGCGCGGGGCAGGTCCCGGCGGCTACGAGCAGTACTTC
abundance: -; d_gene: TRBD2; v_gene: TRBV2; j_gene: TRBJ2-3; len: 16; CDR3aa: CASSSRLAGNTDTQYF; CDR3nt: TGTGCCAGCAGCAGCAGACTAGCGGGGAACACAGATACGCAGTATTTT
abundance: -; d_gene: -; v_gene: TRBV2; j_gene: TRBJ1-6; len: 15; CDR3aa: CASSADTSYNSPLHF; CDR3nt: TGTGCCAGCAGTGCGGACACCTCCTATAATTCACCCCTCCACTTT
abundance: -; d_gene: -; v_gene: TRBV20-1; j_gene: TRBJ2-1; len: 12; CDR3aa: CSASWQGNEQFF; CDR3nt: TGCAGTGCTAGTTGGCAGGGCAATGAGCAGTTCTTC
abundance: few; d_gene: TRBD1; v_gene: TRBV5-6; j_gene: TRBJ1-3; len: 19; CDR3aa: CASSFRARRGDRGQTPIYF; CDR3nt: TGTGCCAGCAGCTTCCGGGCGAGGAGGGGGGACAGGGGCCAAACCCCCATATATTTT
abundance: -; d_gene: TRBD1; v_gene: TRBV5-1; j_gene: TRBJ2-3; len: 17; CDR3aa: CASSLLKDRGPTDTQYF; CDR3nt: TGCGCCAGCAGCTTGCTGAAGGACAGGGGACCCACAGATACGCAGTATTTT
abundance: -; d_gene: -; v_gene: TRBV4-1; j_gene: TRBJ2-5; len: 15; CDR3aa: CASSQGQAVQETQYF; CDR3nt: TGCGCCAGCAGCCAAGGACAAGCGGTACAAGAGACCCAGTACTTC
abundance: -; d_gene: TRBD2; v_gene: TRBV28; j_gene: TRBJ2-7; len: 14; CDR3aa: CASSLGGGPYEQYF; CDR3nt: TGTGCCAGCAGTCTCGGGGGGGGCCCCTACGAGCAGTACTTC
abundance: -; d_gene: TRBD1; v_gene: TRBV5-8; j_gene: TRBJ1-2; len: 14; CDR3aa: CASSKDRDDYGYTF; CDR3nt: TGTGCCAGCAGCAAGGACAGGGATGACTATGGCTACACCTTC
abundance: few; d_gene: -; v_gene: TRBV19; j_gene: TRBJ1-2; len: 15; CDR3aa: CASSVPSAPGGGYTF; CDR3nt: TGTGCCAGTAGTGTTCCTTCAGCACCCGGAGGGGGCTACACCTTC
abundance: -; d_gene: TRBD2; v_gene: TRBV5-4; j_gene: TRBJ2-7; len: 14; CDR3aa: CASSRGGGPYEQYF; CDR3nt: TGTGCCAGCAGCCGCGGCGGGGGGCCCTACGAGCAGTACTTC
abundance: -; d_gene: -; v_gene: TRBV6-4; j_gene: TRBJ1-2; len: 15; CDR3aa: CASSPSGTTNYGYTF; CDR3nt: TGTGCCAGCAGTCCCTCCGGGACAACTAACTATGGCTACACCTTC
abundance: -; d_gene: TRBD2; v_gene: TRBV2; j_gene: TRBJ2-7; len: 16; CDR3aa: CATSPGLAGQAYEQYF; CDR3nt: TGTGCCACCTCGCCGGGACTAGCGGGGCAGGCCTACGAGCAGTACTTC
abundance: -; d_gene: -; v_gene: TRBV28; j_gene: TRBJ1-2; len: 13; CDR3aa: CASSFGGTYGYTF; CDR3nt: TGTGCCAGCAGTTTCGGCGGAACCTATGGCTACACCTTC
abundance: -; d_gene: TRBD1; v_gene: TRBV15; j_gene: TRBJ2-3; len: 15; CDR3aa: CATSGTGQPTDTQYF; CDR3nt: TGTGCCACCAGCGGGACAGGTCAACCCACAGATACGCAGTATTTT
abundance: -; d_gene: -; v_gene: TRBV29-1; j_gene: TRBJ2-3; len: 14; CDR3aa: CSVEAVGRADTQYF; CDR3nt: TGCAGCGTTGAAGCGGTGGGGCGCGCAGATACGCAGTATTTT
abundance: -; d_gene: -; v_gene: TRBV4-1; j_gene: TRBJ1-2; len: 15; CDR3aa: CASSQGALTNYGYTF; CDR3nt: TGCGCCAGCAGCCAAGGGGCTCTCACTAACTATGGCTACACCTTC
abundance: few; d_gene: -; v_gene: TRBV10-3; j_gene: TRBJ1-1; len: 15; CDR3aa: CAISESRGGNTEAFF; CDR3nt: TGTGCCATCAGTGAGTCTCGGGGGGGAAACACTGAAGCTTTCTTT
abundance: -; d_gene: -; v_gene: TRBV7-9; j_gene: TRBJ1-2; len: 13; CDR3aa: CASSYVQSYGYTF; CDR3nt: TGTGCCAGCAGCTATGTACAGAGCTATGGCTACACCTTC
abundance: -; d_gene: TRBD1; v_gene: TRBV4-2; j_gene: TRBJ1-4; len: 18; CDR3aa: CASSQAPALTGGGEKLFF; CDR3nt: TGTGCCAGCAGCCAGGCCCCAGCATTGACAGGGGGCGGTGAAAAACTGTTTTTT
abundance: -; d_gene: -; v_gene: TRBV6-5; j_gene: TRBJ1-2; len: 12; CDR3aa: CASSYSFQGYTF; CDR3nt: TGTGCCAGCAGTTACTCATTTCAGGGCTACACCTTC
abundance: -; d_gene: -; v_gene: TRBV7-2; j_gene: TRBJ2-3; len: 16; CDR3aa: CASSSNSGSGADTQYF; CDR3nt: TGTGCCAGCAGCTCAAATAGCGGAAGTGGGGCAGATACGCAGTATTTT
abundance: -; d_gene: -; v_gene: TRBV30; j_gene: TRBJ2-2; len: 15; CDR3aa: CAWSVVGLNTGELFF; CDR3nt: TGTGCCTGGAGTGTAGTGGGGCTTAACACCGGGGAGCTGTTTTTT
abundance: -; d_gene: -; v_gene: TRBV3-1/TRBV3-2; j_gene: TRBJ1-1; len: 16; CDR3aa: CASSQLQATGNTEAFF; CDR3nt: TGTGCCAGCAGCCAACTACAGGCCACGGGGAACACTGAAGCTTTCTTT
abundance: -; d_gene: -; v_gene: TRBV3-1/TRBV3-2; j_gene: TRBJ2-5; len: 14; CDR3aa: CASSQRGGGETQYF; CDR3nt: TGTGCCAGCAGCCAACGGGGAGGAGGGGAGACCCAGTACTTC
abundance: -; d_gene: TRBD1; v_gene: TRBV19; j_gene: TRBJ2-6; len: 16; CDR3aa: CASSKGTGFGANVLTF; CDR3nt: TGTGCCAGTAGTAAAGGGACAGGGTTTGGGGCCAACGTCCTGACTTTC
abundance: -; d_gene: -; v_gene: TRBV9; j_gene: TRBJ1-2; len: 15; CDR3aa: CASSVEAGRNYGYTF; CDR3nt: TGTGCCAGCAGCGTCGAGGCAGGGAGGAACTATGGCTACACCTTC
abundance: -; d_gene: TRBD2; v_gene: TRBV11-3; j_gene: TRBJ2-4; len: 18; CDR3aa: CASSPPGLAGGKGNIQYF; CDR3nt: TGTGCCAGCAGCCCTCCCGGACTAGCGGGGGGGAAGGGAAACATTCAGTACTTC
abundance: -; d_gene: TRBD1; v_gene: TRBV7-2; j_gene: TRBJ2-7; len: 15; CDR3aa: CASSLHLDRTYEQYF; CDR3nt: TGTGCCAGCAGCTTACACTTGGACAGGACCTACGAGCAGTACTTC
abundance: -; d_gene: TRBD2; v_gene: TRBV27; j_gene: TRBJ2-1; len: 14; CDR3aa: CASRTSGGGYEQFF; CDR3nt: TGTGCCAGCAGAACTAGCGGGGGGGGTTATGAGCAGTTCTTC
abundance: -; d_gene: -; v_gene: TRBV21-1; j_gene: TRBJ1-4; len: 18; CDR3aa: CASNRYKDRVATNEKLFF; CDR3nt: TGTGCCAGCAACCGATATAAGGACAGGGTTGCAACTAATGAAAAACTGTTTTTT
abundance: -; d_gene: -; v_gene: TRBV3-1/TRBV3-2; j_gene: TRBJ1-1; len: 15; CDR3aa: CASSPLAGPNTEAFF; CDR3nt: TGTGCCAGCAGCCCCCTGGCAGGGCCGAACACTGAAGCTTTCTTT
abundance: -; d_gene: TRBD1; v_gene: TRBV6-5; j_gene: TRBJ1-1; len: 16; CDR3aa: CASSSTQGAGGTEAFF; CDR3nt: TGTGCCAGCAGTTCAACTCAGGGGGCAGGCGGAACTGAAGCTTTCTTT
abundance: few; d_gene: -; v_gene: TRBV7-9; j_gene: TRBJ1-6; len: 15; CDR3aa: CASSPGLFLESPLHF; CDR3nt: TGTGCCAGCAGCCCGGGACTATTTCTGGAATCACCCCTCCACTTT
abundance: -; d_gene: TRBD1; v_gene: TRBV5-1; j_gene: TRBJ2-1; len: 13; CDR3aa: CASSYGQGDMPFF; CDR3nt: TGCGCCAGCAGCTATGGACAGGGGGACATGCCGTTCTTC
abundance: once; d_gene: -; v_gene: TRBV3-1/TRBV3-2; j_gene: TRBJ1-5; len: 16; CDR3aa: CASSVGGTAASQPQHF; CDR3nt: TGTGCCAGCAGCGTAGGAGGGACTGCCGCCTCTCAGCCCCAGCATTTT
abundance: -; d_gene: -; v_gene: TRBV6-5; j_gene: TRBJ1-6; len: 14; CDR3aa: CASSYSILNSPLHF; CDR3nt: TGTGCCAGCAGTTACTCGATACTTAATTCACCCCTCCACTTT
abundance: -; d_gene: -; v_gene: TRBV7-8; j_gene: TRBJ1-1; len: 14; CDR3aa: CASSGHARGSEAFF; CDR3nt: TGTGCCAGCAGCGGCCACGCGAGAGGGTCTGAAGCTTTCTTT
abundance: -; d_gene: -; v_gene: TRBV3-1/TRBV3-2; j_gene: TRBJ2-1; len: 14; CDR3aa: CASSHRGSYNEQFF; CDR3nt: TGTGCCAGCAGCCATAGGGGATCGTACAATGAGCAGTTCTTC
abundance: -; d_gene: -; v_gene: TRBV5-1; j_gene: TRBJ2-5; len: 14; CDR3aa: CASSLVGSRETQYF; CDR3nt: TGCGCCAGCAGCTTGGTGGGCAGTAGGGAGACCCAGTACTTC
abundance: -; d_gene: TRBD2; v_gene: TRBV7-2; j_gene: TRBJ2-3; len: 17; CDR3aa: CASSYSPAAGALNTQYF; CDR3nt: TGTGCCAGCAGCTATTCGCCCGCAGCGGGGGCCCTAAATACGCAGTATTTT
abundance: -; d_gene: TRBD1; v_gene: TRBV6-5; j_gene: TRBJ1-6; len: 14; CDR3aa: CASKGDRNNSPLHF; CDR3nt: TGTGCCAGCAAGGGGGACAGGAATAATTCACCCCTCCACTTT
abundance: -; d_gene: -; v_gene: TRBV19; j_gene: TRBJ2-5; len: 14; CDR3aa: CASSFPGSQETQYF; CDR3nt: TGTGCCAGTAGTTTCCCAGGGTCCCAAGAGACCCAGTACTTC
abundance: -; d_gene: -; v_gene: TRBV3-1/TRBV3-2; j_gene: TRBJ2-2; len: 14; CDR3aa: CASSPLGATGELFF; CDR3nt: TGTGCCAGCAGCCCCTTGGGGGCGACCGGGGAGCTGTTTTTT
abundance: -; d_gene: -; v_gene: TRBV28; j_gene: TRBJ1-2; len: 16; CDR3aa: CASSSPPREIDYGYTF; CDR3nt: TGTGCCAGCAGTTCACCACCGAGGGAGATAGACTATGGCTACACCTTC
abundance: -; d_gene: -; v_gene: TRBV7-2; j_gene: TRBJ1-4; len: 16; CDR3aa: CASSLKGGALGEKLFF; CDR3nt: TGTGCCAGCAGCTTGAAGGGGGGGGCCCTGGGTGAAAAACTGTTTTTT
abundance: -; d_gene: TRBD1; v_gene: TRBV28; j_gene: TRBJ1-1; len: 16; CDR3aa: CASSRSGGSRDTEAFF; CDR3nt: TGTGCCAGCAGTAGGTCAGGGGGCTCTAGGGACACTGAAGCTTTCTTT
abundance: -; d_gene: -; v_gene: TRBV30; j_gene: TRBJ1-6; len: 13; CDR3aa: CAWSNQGSSPLHF; CDR3nt: TGTGCCTGGAGTAATCAGGGCAGTTCACCCCTCCACTTT